A single sample gave rise to the 28 T cell receptor beta chains below, sequenced in a study of OX40 agonist ivuxolimab in advanced cancers. Profiling relied on immunoSEQ multiplex PCR, and the TCRdb table lists in-frame clones only, not all of them. This table holds about 18,000 clones, over 75% found once. The sample was CD4+ or CD8+ T cells sorted from blood, taken in a trial of the OX40 agonist ivuxolimab. Receptor source: an adult with an advanced solid tumor such as melanoma, head and neck, liver or kidney cancer.

The chain employs TRBV10-3 and TRBJ2-1; 9 bases are shared with TRBD1. The CDR3 contains 14 residues. V lost 10 bases, J lost 5 bases, and 9 bases stayed unmatched. Germline V gene lookup returns CDR1 ENHRY and CDR2 SYGVKD. The CDR3 DNA is TGTGCCACCGGTTGGACAGGGGTCAACAATGAGCAGTTCTTC. This translates into CATGWTGVNNEQFF.

The chain couples TRBV2 to TRBJ1-5; possible D gene TRBD1, 6 bases. The CDR3 is made up of 15 amino acids. The germline V and J ends were trimmed by 3 bases and 0 bases, with 9 bases remaining between them. Per germline, CDR1 SNHLY and CDR2 FYNNEI. CDR3 region: CASSERTVSNQPQHF. The CDR3 bases are TGTGCCAGCAGTGAGAGGACAGTTAGCAATCAGCCCCAGCATTTT.

The chain employs TRBV9 and TRBJ2-3; D unresolved. Germline assignment: CDR1 SGDLS and CDR2 YYNGEE. The CDR3 runs to 12 residues. V was clipped by 4 bases and J by 9 bases, with 12 bases between them. Written as DNA, the CDR3 is TGTGCCAGCAGCCCCGGAGATTTGACGCAGTATTTT. It yields the protein CASSPGDLTQYF.

The chain has TRBV19 and TRBJ2-6, with D unclear. Germline V lookup: CDR1 LNHDA, CDR2 SQIVND (reference sequence). The CDR3 covers 15 residues. The V end was cut by 3 bases, the J end by 0 bases, with 6 bases between. DNA of the CDR3: TGTGCCAGTAGTATGGGTCCCTCTGGGGCCAACGTCCTGACTTTC. As protein: CASSMGPSGANVLTF.

The chain carries TRBV2 and TRBJ2-7, with a possible D match to TRBD1 (5 bases). From germline, CDR1 is SNHLY and CDR2 FYNNEI. V was pared by 1 base and J by 2 bases, with 15 bases between. The CDR3 spans 16 residues. The CDR3 region has the DNA TGTGCCAGCAGTGAAGAGGGGTACCGCCAGACCTACGAGCAGTACTTC. It translates to CASSEEGYRQTYEQYF.

The V and J genes are TRBV7-6 and TRBJ2-1; 10 bases fit TRBD2. J lost 0 bases, V lost 3 bases, and 5 bases had no gene match. The CDR3 totals 17 residues. Germline V gives CDR1 SGHVS, CDR2 FNYEAQ. CDR3 nucleotides: TGTGCCAGCAGCTTTGGACTAGCGGAAAGCTCCTACAATGAGCAGTTCTTC. Translation gives CASSFGLAESSYNEQFF.

V gene TRBV30 combines with J gene TRBJ1-2; no definite D call. Germline values: CDR1 GTSNPN, CDR2 SVGIG (reference sequence). This CDR3 has 15 amino acids. V lost 0 bases to trimming and J lost 7 bases, with 18 bases between them. The CDR3 coding sequence is TGTGCCTGGAGTGTAGGGTCGGGTGGGGTGGTTGGCTACACCTTC. Encoded protein: CAWSVGSGGVVGYTF.

The rearrangement joins TRBV30 to TRBJ1-2; D perhaps matches TRBD1 (6 bases). The V and J ends lost 1 base and 4 bases respectively, with 16 bases between them. Germline CDR1 GTSNPN, CDR2 SVGIG (reference sequence). CDR3 length equals 15 residues. In DNA form, the CDR3 reads TGTGCCTGGAGTGGCGAAAGGGACACAGGCTATGGCTACACCTTC. It translates to CAWSGERDTGYGYTF. The full variable domain, rest sourced from reference TRBV30 and TRBJ1-2, is SQTIHQWPATLVQPVGSPLSLECTVEGTSNPNLYWYRQAAGRGLQLLFYSVGIGQISSEVPQNLSASRPQDRQFILSSKKLLLSDSGFYLCAWSGERDTGYGYTFGSGTRLTVV.

The chain is built from TRBV30 and TRBJ2-7, with a weak D call TRBD2 (7 bases). Germline V gives CDR1 GTSNPN, CDR2 SVGIG (reference sequence). This CDR3 spans 14 amino acids. Trimming took 3 bases from V and 4 from J, leaving 16 bases between them. The CDR3 DNA reads as TGTGCCTGGAGCTACCCGGGGGGCGTGTACGAGCAGTACTTC. It codes for CAWSYPGGVYEQYF.

The rearrangement uses TRBV27 and TRBJ2-4, with 8 positions matching TRBD1. The germline gives CDR1 MNHEY, CDR2 SMNVEV (reference sequence). V gave up 5 bases and J gave up 9 bases; unmatched junction bases: 9. The CDR3 runs 14 residues. As DNA, the CDR3 is TGTGCCAGCAGTCCCGGACAGGGTGAAGGCATTCAGTACTTC. Translating gives CASSPGQGEGIQYF.

The chain links TRBV5-4 to TRBJ2-2; either TRBD1 or TRBD2 may supply D (5 bases each). The CDR3 has 16 amino acids. The germline V gene encodes CDR1 SGHNT and CDR2 YYREEE (reference sequence). V was shortened by 4 bases and J by 4 bases, with 17 bases between the two germline ends. The CDR3 DNA reads as TGTGCCAGCAGCGGGGACGAAGGAAGAGCCACCGGGGAGCTGTTTTTT. It yields the protein CASSGDEGRATGELFF.

This clone has a count of ten or more. The chain couples TRBV5-3 to TRBJ1-5; the D is unclear. TRBV5-3 counts as an open reading frame of uncertain function. The CDR3 runs to 14 residues. V was trimmed by 8 bases and J by 7 bases, leaving 19 bases between them. DNA of the CDR3: TGTGCCAGCAAACTGGGAGTCGGGCCCCAGCCCCAGCATTTT. This encodes CASKLGVGPQPQHF.

V is TRBV4-2 and J is TRBJ1-2; D is possibly TRBD1 (5 bases). The CDR3 has 13 amino acids. V shed 2 bases and J shed 8 bases, with 12 bases lying between them. Germline V gives CDR1 LGHNA, CDR2 YNFKEQ. The CDR3 sequence is CASSQRRVGGYTF. CDR3 nucleotides: TGTGCCAGCAGCCAACGCAGGGTGGGGGGCTACACCTTC.

This chain links TRBV5-1 with TRBJ2-7; 9 bases are a match to TRBD1. J was trimmed by 5 bases and V by 1 base; bases with no gene match: 4. The CDR3 spans 14 residues. CDR1 is SGHRS, CDR2 YFSETQ, per germline. The CDR3 spells CASSLTGGFHEQYF. CDR3 sequence (DNA): TGCGCCAGCAGCTTGACAGGGGGCTTCCACGAGCAGTACTTC.

This sequence joins TRBV7-9 and TRBJ2-2; D not certain. The germline CDR1 and CDR2 sequences are SEHNR and FQNEAQ (reference sequence). The CDR3 covers 16 residues. Trimming pared 2 bases from V and 0 bases from J, leaving 10 bases between. CDR3 region: CASSLSGITNTGELFF. DNA of the CDR3: TGTGCCAGCAGCTTATCAGGTATCACGAACACCGGGGAGCTGTTTTTT.

The J gene is TRBJ1-5, the V gene TRBV6-1; unclear D gene. Germline CDR1 reads MNHNS; CDR2 reads SASEGT. CDR3 length: 13 residues. V was clipped by 6 bases and J by 4 bases, with 10 bases between them. The CDR3 region is CASRAWINQPQHF. The CDR3 DNA sequence: TGTGCCAGCAGGGCATGGATTAATCAGCCCCAGCATTTT.

The J gene is TRBJ2-3, the V gene TRBV4-1; D ambiguous. Germline CDR1 and CDR2: MGHRA and YSYEKL. Between the trimmed V and J ends, which lost 2 bases and 4 bases, there was a span of 1 base. CDR3 length: 11 amino acids. Written as DNA, the CDR3 is TGCGCCAGCAGCCAATCAGATACGCAGTATTTT. This codes for CASSQSDTQYF.

The chain uses TRBV11-3 and TRBJ1-1; no reliable D call. Trimming shortened V by 3 bases and J by 4 bases, and 9 bases separated the two germline ends. Germline CDR1 and CDR2: SGHNT and YENEEA. The length of the CDR3 is 13 residues. CDR3 protein: CASSFNGITEAFF. CDR3 in DNA: TGTGCCAGCAGCTTTAACGGGATCACTGAAGCTTTCTTT.

V and J are TRBV11-2 and TRBJ2-1, with 10 bases lining up with TRBD2. CDR1 and CDR2 from the germline V gene are SGHAT and FQNNGV. After removal of 4 bases from V and 9 bases from J, the junction contained 6 bases not matched to a gene. The CDR3 sequence is 14 residues long. The CDR3 sequence: CASSWERGGSEQFF. In DNA form, the CDR3 reads TGTGCCAGCAGCTGGGAGCGGGGGGGTAGTGAGCAGTTCTTC. Variable domain in full (rest from reference TRBV11-2 and TRBJ2-1): EAGVAQSPRYKIIEKRQSVAFWCNPISGHATLYWYQQILGQGPKLLIQFQNNGVVDDSQLPKDRFSAERLKGVDSTLKIQPAKLEDSAVYLCASSWERGGSEQFFGPGTRLTVL.

This clone was detected a few times. The gene calls are TRBV7-9 and TRBJ2-7, with D possibly matching TRBD1 (6 bases). In germline, CDR1 is SEHNR, CDR2 FQNEAQ (reference sequence). CDR3 length equals 12 residues. V lost 7 bases, J lost 3 bases, and 10 bases lay in between. The CDR3 sequence is CASTQTGYEQYF. The CDR3 DNA sequence: TGTGCCAGCACCCAGACAGGCTACGAGCAGTACTTC.

CDR3: CASSLAIIPGTDTQYF. Written as DNA, the CDR3 is TGTGCCAGCAGCTTAGCGATTATCCCTGGCACAGATACGCAGTATTTT. V is TRBV7-6 and J is TRBJ2-3, with D unresolved. CDR1 is SGHVS, CDR2 FNYEAQ, per germline. V was shortened by 0 bases and J by 1 base, with 11 bases between the two germline ends. The CDR3 length is 16 residues.

The J gene is TRBJ2-1, the V gene TRBV9, with 8 bases matching TRBD2. V trimming: 3 bases; J trimming: 7 bases; junction bases outside the gene matches: 12. Germline CDR1 reads SGDLS; CDR2 reads YYNGEE. This CDR3 is 16 amino acids long. The CDR3 DNA reads as TGTGCCAGCAGCGCCGATTGGGGTAGCGGGGTTAATGAGCAGTTCTTC. Protein: CASSADWGSGVNEQFF.

This chain links TRBV6-5 with TRBJ1-2; D may be TRBD1 (5 bases). V shed 2 bases and J shed 8 bases, with 12 bases lying between them. CDR1 and CDR2 from the germline V gene are MNHEY and SVGAGI. CDR3 length: 13 amino acids. This CDR3 is CASSYGQGGGYTF. The CDR3 DNA sequence: TGTGCCAGCAGTTACGGGCAGGGTGGGGGCTACACCTTC.

A single count supports this clone. The chain employs TRBV5-4 and TRBJ1-1; D gene ambiguous. V lost 6 bases to trimming and J lost 3 bases, with 21 bases between them. Germline CDR1 is SGHNT and CDR2 is YYREEE (reference sequence). CDR3 size: 16 residues. This CDR3 is CASISDGPQLDTEAFF. CDR3 nucleotide sequence: TGTGCCAGCATATCGGACGGACCTCAGTTGGACACTGAAGCTTTCTTT.

The J gene is TRBJ2-3, the V gene TRBV5-1; 7 nucleotides agree with TRBD2. J was trimmed by 2 bases and V by 3 bases; bases with no gene match: 9. There are 16 residues in the CDR3. CDR1 SGHRS and CDR2 YFSETQ come from the germline V gene. The CDR3 sequence: CASSSGTNRYTDTQYF. The CDR3 region has the DNA TGCGCCAGCAGCTCTGGGACTAACCGGTACACAGATACGCAGTATTTT.

V usage is TRBV6-6 and J usage is TRBJ1-2; D remains unclear. CDR1 MNHNY and CDR2 SVGAGI come from the germline V gene (reference sequence). This CDR3 is 11 amino acids long. The CDR3 region is CAAANWDGYTF. DNA for the CDR3: TGTGCGGCGGCTAACTGGGATGGCTACACCTTC.

Notes on this clone: One end of the junction is discordant with germline, which a read error may explain. The chain links TRBV7-8 to TRBJ2-7; no reliable D call. This CDR3 comprises 13 residues. Germline assignment: CDR1 SGHVS and CDR2 FQNEAQ. Written as DNA, the CDR3 is TGCGCCAGCAGCCAAGGCAGCACATACGAGCAGTACTTC. It yields the protein CASSQGSTYEQYF.

The J gene is TRBJ2-2, the V gene TRBV5-6; TRBD1 agrees at 8 bases. Looked up from germline, CDR1 is SGHDT and CDR2 is YYEEEE. The CDR3 totals 14 residues. V lost 3 bases, J lost 7 bases, and 5 bases stayed unmatched. The CDR3: CASSSDRVSGELFF. The CDR3 DNA reads TGTGCCAGCAGCTCGGACAGGGTTAGCGGGGAGCTGTTTTTT. Supplemented by reference TRBV5-6 and TRBJ2-2, the full variable domain reads DAGVTQSPTHLIKTRGQQVTLRCSPKSGHDTVSWYQQALGQGPQFIFQYYEEEERQRGNFPDRFSGHQFPNYSSELNVNALLLGDSALYLCASSSDRVSGELFFGEGSRLTVL.